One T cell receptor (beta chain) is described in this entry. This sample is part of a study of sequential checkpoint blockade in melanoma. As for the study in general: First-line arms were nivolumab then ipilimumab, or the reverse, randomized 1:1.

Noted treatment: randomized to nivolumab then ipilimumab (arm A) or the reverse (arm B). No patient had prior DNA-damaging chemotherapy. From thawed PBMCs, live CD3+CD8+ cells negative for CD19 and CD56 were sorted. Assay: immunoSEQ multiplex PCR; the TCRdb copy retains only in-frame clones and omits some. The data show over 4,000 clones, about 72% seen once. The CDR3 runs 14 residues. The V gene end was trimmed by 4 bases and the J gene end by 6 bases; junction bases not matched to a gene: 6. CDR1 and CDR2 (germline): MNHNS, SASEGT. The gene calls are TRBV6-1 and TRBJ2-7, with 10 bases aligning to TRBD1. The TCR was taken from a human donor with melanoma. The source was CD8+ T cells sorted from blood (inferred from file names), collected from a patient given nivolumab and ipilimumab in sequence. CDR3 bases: TGTGCCAGCAGTGGGGGACAGGGGTCATCCGAGCAGTACTTC. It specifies CASSGGQGSSEQYF.